The clone carrying this TCR beta chain showed up just a few times. These data are taken from a study of blood T cell repertoires in COVID-19. Study-wide background: Samples of COVID-19 (acute and convalescent) were obtained from the United States, Italy and Spain. T cells, B-cell-depleted T cells, or PBMCs supplied cDNA or gDNA.

In the source study's methods: How many nucleated cells were present was estimated from reference gene primer amplification. Produced via immunoSEQ multiplex PCR; TCRdb's table is partial and in-frame only. The DNA gave D and trimming, while V, J and clone size come from that table. The sample contains about 250,000 clones, 75% to 85% of which appear only once. Germline CDR1 SGDLS, CDR2 YYNGEE. Trimming shortened V by 4 bases and J by 6 bases, and 18 bases separated the two germline ends. This CDR3 spans 15 amino acids. J is TRBJ2-3 and V is TRBV9; D possibly corresponds to TRBD2 (6 bases). The sequence was obtained from a woman in her seventies with acute or convalescent COVID-19. The material sequenced was peripheral blood. The CDR3 DNA reads TGTGCCAGCAGCCCCCGGGGCGGGGACTCGGATACGCAGTATTTT. Translated, it gives CASSPRGGDSDTQYF. Supplemented by reference TRBV9 and TRBJ2-3, the full variable domain reads DSGVTQTPKHLITATGQRVTLRCSPRSGDLSVYWYQQSLDQGLQFLIQYYNGEERAKGNILERFSAQQFPDLHSELNLSSLELGDSALYFCASSPRGGDSDTQYFGPGTRLTVL.